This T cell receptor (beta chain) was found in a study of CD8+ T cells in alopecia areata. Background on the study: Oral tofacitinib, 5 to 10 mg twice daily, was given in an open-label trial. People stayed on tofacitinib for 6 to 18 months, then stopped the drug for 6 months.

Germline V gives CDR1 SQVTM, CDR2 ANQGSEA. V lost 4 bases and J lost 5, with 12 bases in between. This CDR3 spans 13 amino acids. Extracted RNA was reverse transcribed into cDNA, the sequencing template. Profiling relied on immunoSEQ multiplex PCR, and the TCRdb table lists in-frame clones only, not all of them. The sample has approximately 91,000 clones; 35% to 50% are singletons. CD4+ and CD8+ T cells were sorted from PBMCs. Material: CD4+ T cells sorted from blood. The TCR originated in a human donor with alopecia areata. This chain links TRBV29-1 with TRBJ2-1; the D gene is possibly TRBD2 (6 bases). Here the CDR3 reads CSVASAMNNEQFF. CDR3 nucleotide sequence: TGCAGCGTTGCTAGCGCAATGAACAATGAGCAGTTCTTC.